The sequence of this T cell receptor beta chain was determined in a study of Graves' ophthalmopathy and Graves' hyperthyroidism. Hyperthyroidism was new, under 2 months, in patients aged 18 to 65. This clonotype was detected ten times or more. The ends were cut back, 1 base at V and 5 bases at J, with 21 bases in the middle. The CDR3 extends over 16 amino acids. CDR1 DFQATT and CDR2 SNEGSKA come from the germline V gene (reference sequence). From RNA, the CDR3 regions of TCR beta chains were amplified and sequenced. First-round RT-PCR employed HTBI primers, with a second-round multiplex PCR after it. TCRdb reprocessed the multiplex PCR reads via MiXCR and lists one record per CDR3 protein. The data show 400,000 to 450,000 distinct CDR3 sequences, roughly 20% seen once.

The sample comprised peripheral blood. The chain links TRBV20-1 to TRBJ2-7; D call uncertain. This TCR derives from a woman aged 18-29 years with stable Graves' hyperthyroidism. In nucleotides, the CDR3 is TGCAGTGCTAGAGCTGAGACTTTCCCCCACGGTGACGAGCAGTACTTC. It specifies CSARAETFPHGDEQYF.